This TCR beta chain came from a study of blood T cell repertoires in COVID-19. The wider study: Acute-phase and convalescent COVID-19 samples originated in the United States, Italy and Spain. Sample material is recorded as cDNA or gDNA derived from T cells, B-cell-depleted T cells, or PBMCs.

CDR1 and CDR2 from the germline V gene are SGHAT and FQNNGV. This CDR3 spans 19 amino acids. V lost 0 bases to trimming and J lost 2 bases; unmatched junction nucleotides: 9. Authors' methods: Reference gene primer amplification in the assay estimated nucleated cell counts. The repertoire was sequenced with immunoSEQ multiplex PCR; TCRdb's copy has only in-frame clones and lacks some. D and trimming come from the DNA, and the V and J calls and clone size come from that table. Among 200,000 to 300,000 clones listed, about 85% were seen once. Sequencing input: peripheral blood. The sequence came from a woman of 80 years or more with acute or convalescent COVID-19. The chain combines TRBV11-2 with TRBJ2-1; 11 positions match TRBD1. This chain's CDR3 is CASSLDGGPGQGAYNEQFF. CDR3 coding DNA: TGTGCCAGCAGCTTAGATGGGGGACCGGGACAGGGGGCCTACAATGAGCAGTTCTTC.